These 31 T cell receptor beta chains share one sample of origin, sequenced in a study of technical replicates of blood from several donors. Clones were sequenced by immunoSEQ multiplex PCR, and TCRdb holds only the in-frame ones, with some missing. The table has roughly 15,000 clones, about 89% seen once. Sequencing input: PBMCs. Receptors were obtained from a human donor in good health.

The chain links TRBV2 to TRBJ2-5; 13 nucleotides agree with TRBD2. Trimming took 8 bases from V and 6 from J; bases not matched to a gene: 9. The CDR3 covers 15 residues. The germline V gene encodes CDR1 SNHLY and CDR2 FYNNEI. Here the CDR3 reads CASLTSGRGVKTQYF. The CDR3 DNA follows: TGTGCCAGCTTAACTAGCGGGAGGGGGGTAAAGACCCAGTACTTC.

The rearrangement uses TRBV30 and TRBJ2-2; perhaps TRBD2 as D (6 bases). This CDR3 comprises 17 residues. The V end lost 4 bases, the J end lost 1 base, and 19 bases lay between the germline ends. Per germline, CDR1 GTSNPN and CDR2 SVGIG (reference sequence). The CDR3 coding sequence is TGTGCCTGGACCCCTCAAGGATGGGGGGAGAACACCGGGGAGCTGTTTTTT. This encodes CAWTPQGWGENTGELFF. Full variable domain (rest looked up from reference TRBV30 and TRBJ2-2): SQTIHQWPATLVQPVGSPLSLECTVEGTSNPNLYWYRQAAGRGLQLLFYSVGIGQISSEVPQNLSASRPQDRQFILSSKKLLLSDSGFYLCAWTPQGWGENTGELFFGEGSRLTVL.

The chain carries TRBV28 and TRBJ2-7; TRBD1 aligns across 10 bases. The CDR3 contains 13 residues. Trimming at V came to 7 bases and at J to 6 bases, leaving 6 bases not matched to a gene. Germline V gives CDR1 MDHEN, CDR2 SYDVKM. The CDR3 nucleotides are TGTGCCAGCAACCCGGGACAGGGGAGCGAGCAGTACTTC. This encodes CASNPGQGSEQYF.

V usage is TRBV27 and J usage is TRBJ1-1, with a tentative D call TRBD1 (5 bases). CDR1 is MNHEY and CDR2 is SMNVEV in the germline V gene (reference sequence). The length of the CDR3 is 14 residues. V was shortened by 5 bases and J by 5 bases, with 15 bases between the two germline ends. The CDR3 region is CASSTRTGGTEAFF. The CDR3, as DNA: TGTGCCAGCAGTACGAGGACGGGGGGGACTGAAGCTTTCTTT.

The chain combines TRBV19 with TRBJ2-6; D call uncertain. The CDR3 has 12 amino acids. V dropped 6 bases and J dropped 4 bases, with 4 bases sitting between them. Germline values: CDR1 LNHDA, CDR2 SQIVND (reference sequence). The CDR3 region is CASRAGANVLTF. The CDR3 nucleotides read TGTGCCAGTAGGGCAGGGGCCAACGTCCTGACTTTC.

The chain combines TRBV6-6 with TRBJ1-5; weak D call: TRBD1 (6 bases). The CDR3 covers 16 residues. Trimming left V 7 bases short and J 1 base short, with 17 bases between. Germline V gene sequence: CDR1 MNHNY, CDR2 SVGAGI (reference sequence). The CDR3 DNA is TGTGCCAGCACACGATCAACAGGGACAAGCAATCAGCCCCAGCATTTT. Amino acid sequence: CASTRSTGTSNQPQHF.

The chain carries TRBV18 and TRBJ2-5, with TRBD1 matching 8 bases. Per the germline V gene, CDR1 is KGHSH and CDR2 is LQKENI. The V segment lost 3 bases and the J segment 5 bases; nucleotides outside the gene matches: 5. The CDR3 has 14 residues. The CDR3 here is CASSPQGAEETQYF. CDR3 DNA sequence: TGTGCCAGCTCACCCCAGGGGGCTGAGGAGACCCAGTACTTC.

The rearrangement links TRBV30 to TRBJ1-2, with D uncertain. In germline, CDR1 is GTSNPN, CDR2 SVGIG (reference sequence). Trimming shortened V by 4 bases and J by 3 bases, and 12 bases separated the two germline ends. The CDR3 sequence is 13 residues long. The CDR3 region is CAWTDGNYYGYTF. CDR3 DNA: TGTGCCTGGACCGACGGGAATTACTATGGCTACACCTTC.

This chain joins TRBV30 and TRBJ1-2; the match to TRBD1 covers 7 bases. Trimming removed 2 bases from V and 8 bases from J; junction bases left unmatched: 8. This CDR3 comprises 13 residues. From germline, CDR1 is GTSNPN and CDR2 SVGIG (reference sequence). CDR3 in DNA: TGTGCCTGGAGTCTGAGAGGGGGCGGGGGCTACACCTTC. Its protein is CAWSLRGGGGYTF.

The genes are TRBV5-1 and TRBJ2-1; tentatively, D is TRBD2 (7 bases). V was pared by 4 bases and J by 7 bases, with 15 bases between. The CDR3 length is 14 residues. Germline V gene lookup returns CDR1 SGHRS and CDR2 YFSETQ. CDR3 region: CASSEEGGNNEQFF. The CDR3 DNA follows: TGCGCCAGCAGCGAGGAGGGGGGGAATAATGAGCAGTTCTTC.

Here the CDR3 DNA reads TGTGCCATCAGCGGAAGCGGGATGGGGACAGATACGCAGTATTTT. Translation gives CAISGSGMGTDTQYF. This chain joins TRBV10-3 and TRBJ2-3, with 7 bases that match TRBD2. The V and J ends lost 6 bases and 3 bases, in that order; junction bases with no gene match: 9. Germline V gene lookup returns CDR1 ENHRY and CDR2 SYGVKD. CDR3 length: 15 amino acids.

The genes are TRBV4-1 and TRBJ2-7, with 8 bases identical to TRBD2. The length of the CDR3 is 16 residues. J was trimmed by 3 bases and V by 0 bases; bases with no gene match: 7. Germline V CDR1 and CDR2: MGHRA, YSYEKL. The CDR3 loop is CASSQDRFSGSYEQYF. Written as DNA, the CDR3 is TGCGCCAGCAGCCAAGATCGGTTCAGCGGGAGCTACGAGCAGTACTTC.

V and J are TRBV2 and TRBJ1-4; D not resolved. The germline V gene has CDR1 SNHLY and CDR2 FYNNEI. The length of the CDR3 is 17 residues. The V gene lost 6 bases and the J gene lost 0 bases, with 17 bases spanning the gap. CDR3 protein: CASRSLRLQTTNEKLFF. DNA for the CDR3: TGTGCCAGCAGATCTCTCCGTTTACAAACAACTAATGAAAAACTGTTTTTT.

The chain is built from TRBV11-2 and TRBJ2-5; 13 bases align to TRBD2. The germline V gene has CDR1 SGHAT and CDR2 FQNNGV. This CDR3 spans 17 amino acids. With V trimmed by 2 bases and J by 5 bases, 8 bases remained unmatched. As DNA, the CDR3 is TGTGCCAGCAGCTTAAGACTAGCGGGAGGCCCGACGGAGACCCAGTACTTC. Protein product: CASSLRLAGGPTETQYF.

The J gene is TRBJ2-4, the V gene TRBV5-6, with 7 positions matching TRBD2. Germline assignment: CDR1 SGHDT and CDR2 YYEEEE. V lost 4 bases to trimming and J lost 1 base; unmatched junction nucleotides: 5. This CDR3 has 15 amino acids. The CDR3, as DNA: TGTGCCAGCAGCCCATCCGGGGGGGCCAAAAACATTCAGTACTTC. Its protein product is CASSPSGGAKNIQYF.

This chain's CDR3 is CASSSTGTSGPYTDTQYF. The CDR3 nucleotides are TGTGCCAGCAGCTCCACCGGGACTAGCGGGCCCTACACAGATACGCAGTATTTT. The genes are TRBV5-6 and TRBJ2-3; 12 bases match TRBD2. This CDR3 is 18 amino acids long. The V gene end was trimmed by 3 bases and the J gene end by 2 bases; junction bases not matched to a gene: 10. Germline CDR1 is SGHDT and CDR2 is YYEEEE.

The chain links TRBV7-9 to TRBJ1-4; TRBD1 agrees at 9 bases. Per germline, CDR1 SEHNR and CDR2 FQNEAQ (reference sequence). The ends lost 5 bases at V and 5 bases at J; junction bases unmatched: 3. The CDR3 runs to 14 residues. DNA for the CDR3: TGTGCCAGCAGCCTTGGGACAGGGAATGAAAAACTGTTTTTT. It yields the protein CASSLGTGNEKLFF.

For the CDR3, the DNA is TGTGCCAGTACAGACAGGGGGCGCGGACGCGGCTACACCTTC. Its translation is CASTDRGRGRGYTF. This sequence joins TRBV28 and TRBJ1-2, with 10 bases that match TRBD1. The CDR3 sequence is 14 residues long. Trimming removed 9 bases from V and 8 bases from J; junction bases left unmatched: 12. In germline, CDR1 is MDHEN, CDR2 SYDVKM.

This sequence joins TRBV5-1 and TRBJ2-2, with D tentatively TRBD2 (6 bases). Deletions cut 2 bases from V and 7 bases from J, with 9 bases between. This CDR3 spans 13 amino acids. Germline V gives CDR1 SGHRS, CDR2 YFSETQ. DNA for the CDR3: TGCGCCAGCAGCTTCGGCGGGGACGGGGAGCTGTTTTTT. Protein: CASSFGGDGELFF.

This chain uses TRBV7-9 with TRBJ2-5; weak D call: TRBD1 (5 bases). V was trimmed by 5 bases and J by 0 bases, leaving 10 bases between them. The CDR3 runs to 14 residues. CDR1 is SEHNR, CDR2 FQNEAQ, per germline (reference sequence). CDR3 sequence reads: CASSPDRDQETQYF. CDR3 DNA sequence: TGTGCCAGCAGCCCCGACAGAGACCAAGAGACCCAGTACTTC.

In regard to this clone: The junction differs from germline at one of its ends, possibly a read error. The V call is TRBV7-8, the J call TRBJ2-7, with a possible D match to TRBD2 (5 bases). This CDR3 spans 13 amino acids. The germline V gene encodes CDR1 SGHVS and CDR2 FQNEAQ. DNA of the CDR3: TGTGCCAGCAGCTTATATTTTGAGGACTTCCCTAACTTC. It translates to CASSLYFEDFPNF. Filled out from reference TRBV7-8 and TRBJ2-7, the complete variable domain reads GAGVSQSPRYKVAKRGQDVALRCDPISGHVSLFWYQQALGQGPEFLTYFQNEAQLDKSGLPSDRFFAERPEGSVSTLKIQRTQQEDSAVYLCASSLYFEDFPNFGPGTRLTVT.

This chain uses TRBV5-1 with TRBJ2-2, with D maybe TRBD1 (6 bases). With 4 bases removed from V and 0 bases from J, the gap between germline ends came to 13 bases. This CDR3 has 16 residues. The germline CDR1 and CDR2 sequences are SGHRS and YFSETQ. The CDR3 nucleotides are TGCGCCAGCAGCACCTCCGGGACAACGAACACCGGGGAGCTGTTTTTT. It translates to CASSTSGTTNTGELFF.

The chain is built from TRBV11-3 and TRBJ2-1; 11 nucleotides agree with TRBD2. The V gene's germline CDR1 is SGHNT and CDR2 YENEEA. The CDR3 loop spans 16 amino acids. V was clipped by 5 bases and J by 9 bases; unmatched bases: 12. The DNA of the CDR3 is TGTGCCAGCAGCCCCGGTAGTAGCGGGAGGGCCGCTGAGCAGTTCTTC. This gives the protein CASSPGSSGRAAEQFF.

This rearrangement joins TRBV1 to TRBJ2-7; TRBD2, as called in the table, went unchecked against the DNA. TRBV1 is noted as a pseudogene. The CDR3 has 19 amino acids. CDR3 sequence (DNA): TGCACCAGCAGCCAAGAAGGGGAGACTAGCGGGAGGGCCAGCTACGAGCAGTACTTC. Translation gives CTSSQEGETSGRASYEQYF.

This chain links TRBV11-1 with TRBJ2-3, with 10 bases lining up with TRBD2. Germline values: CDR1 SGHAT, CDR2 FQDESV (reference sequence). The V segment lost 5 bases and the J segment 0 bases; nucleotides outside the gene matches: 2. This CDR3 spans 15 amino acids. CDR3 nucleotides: TGTGCCAGCAGCCTGACTAGCGGGAGCACAGATACGCAGTATTTT. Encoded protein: CASSLTSGSTDTQYF.

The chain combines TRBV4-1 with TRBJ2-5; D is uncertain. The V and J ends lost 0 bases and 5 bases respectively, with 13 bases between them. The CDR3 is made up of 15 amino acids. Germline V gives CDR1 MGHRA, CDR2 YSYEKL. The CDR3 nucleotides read TGCGCCAGCAGCCAAGATAGTCCGACCAGGGAGACCCAGTACTTC. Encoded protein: CASSQDSPTRETQYF.

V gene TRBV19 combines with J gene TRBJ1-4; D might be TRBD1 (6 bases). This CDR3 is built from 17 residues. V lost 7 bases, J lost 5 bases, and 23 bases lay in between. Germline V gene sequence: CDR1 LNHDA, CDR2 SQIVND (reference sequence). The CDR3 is CASNLHIGKQGNEKLFF. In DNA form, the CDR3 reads TGTGCCAGTAATCTACATATCGGTAAACAGGGAAATGAAAAACTGTTTTTT. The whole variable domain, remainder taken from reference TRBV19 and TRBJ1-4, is DGGITQSPKYLFRKEGQNVTLSCEQNLNHDAMYWYRQDPGQGLRLIYYSQIVNDFQKGDIAEGYSVSREKKESFPLTVTSAQKNPTAFYLCASNLHIGKQGNEKLFFGSGTQLSVL.

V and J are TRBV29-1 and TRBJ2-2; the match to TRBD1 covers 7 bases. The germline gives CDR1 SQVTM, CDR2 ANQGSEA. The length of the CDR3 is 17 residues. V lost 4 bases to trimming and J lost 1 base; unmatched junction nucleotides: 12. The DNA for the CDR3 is TGCAGCGTTGGTCTCTCGAAAGGGGGCCTGAACACCGGGGAGCTGTTTTTT. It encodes CSVGLSKGGLNTGELFF.

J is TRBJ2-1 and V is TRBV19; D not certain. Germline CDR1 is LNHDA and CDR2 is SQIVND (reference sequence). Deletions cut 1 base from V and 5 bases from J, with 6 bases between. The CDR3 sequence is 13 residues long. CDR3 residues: CASSIAFHNEQFF. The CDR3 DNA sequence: TGTGCCAGTAGTATAGCATTTCACAATGAGCAGTTCTTC.

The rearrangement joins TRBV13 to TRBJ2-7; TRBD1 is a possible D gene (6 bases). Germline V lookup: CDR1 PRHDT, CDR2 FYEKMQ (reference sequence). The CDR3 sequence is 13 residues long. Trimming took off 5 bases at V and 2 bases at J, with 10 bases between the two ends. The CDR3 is CASSQQGPYEQYF. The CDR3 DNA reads TGTGCCAGCAGCCAACAGGGACCCTACGAGCAGTACTTC.

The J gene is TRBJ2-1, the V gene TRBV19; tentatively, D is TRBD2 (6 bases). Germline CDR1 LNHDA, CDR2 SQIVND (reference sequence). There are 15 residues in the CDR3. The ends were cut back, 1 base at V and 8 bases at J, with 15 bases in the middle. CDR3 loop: CASSIGLAQFDEQFF. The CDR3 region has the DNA TGTGCCAGTAGTATAGGGCTAGCGCAGTTCGATGAGCAGTTCTTC.